The 24 T cell receptor beta chains in this list originate from one sample, sequenced in a study of technical replicates of blood from a handful of donors. Sequencing used immunoSEQ multiplex PCR; TCRdb keeps in-frame clones, though not all of them. The data contain about 73,000 clones, roughly 93% of them singletons. Input material: T cells isolated from PBMCs. The receptors shown here come from a human donor in good health.

This rearrangement joins TRBV5-4 to TRBJ1-1, with D tentatively TRBD1 (6 bases). This CDR3 comprises 16 residues. Germline CDR1 SGHNT, CDR2 YYREEE (reference sequence). The ends were cut back, 0 bases at V and 5 bases at J, with 17 bases in the middle. The CDR3 protein is CASSLAGQGYWTEAFF. The CDR3 nucleotides are TGTGCCAGCAGCTTGGCGGGTCAGGGGTATTGGACTGAAGCTTTCTTT. The full variable domain, with the rest looked up from reference TRBV5-4 and TRBJ1-1, is ETGVTQSPTHLIKTRGQQVTLRCSSQSGHNTVSWYQQALGQGPQFIFQYYREEENGRGNFPPRFSGLQFPNYSSELNVNALELDDSALYLCASSLAGQGYWTEAFFGQGTRLTVV.

The chain couples TRBV7-6 to TRBJ2-3; TRBD2 matches 7 bases. The CDR3 is 15 amino acids. CDR1 is SGHVS, CDR2 FNYEAQ, per germline. After removal of 2 bases from V and 4 bases from J, the junction contained 6 bases not matched to a gene. The CDR3 protein is CASSLKFGLADTQYF. The CDR3, as DNA: TGTGCCAGCAGCTTAAAGTTTGGACTAGCAGATACGCAGTATTTT.

The chain links TRBV25-1 to TRBJ2-7; D possibly corresponds to TRBD1 (6 bases). CDR1 is MGHDK, CDR2 SYGVNS, per germline. This CDR3 is 14 amino acids long. Trimming took off 0 bases at V and 2 bases at J, with 8 bases between the two ends. The CDR3 spells CASSEYEGAYEQYF. DNA for the CDR3: TGTGCCAGCAGTGAATATGAGGGGGCCTACGAGCAGTACTTC.

The rearrangement links TRBV5-4 to TRBJ2-1, with 7 bases matching TRBD1. This CDR3 comprises 16 residues. V dropped 3 bases and J dropped 0; count of bases not matched to a gene: 6. Germline CDR1 and CDR2: SGHNT and YYREEE (reference sequence). The CDR3 nucleotides read TGTGCCAGCAGCTCACTACAGGGGAGCTCCTACAATGAGCAGTTCTTC. Protein sequence: CASSSLQGSSYNEQFF.

The CDR3 DNA sequence: TGTGCCAGTAGTCACAGACTAGCGGATACGCAGTATTTT. This translates into CASSHRLADTQYF. V and J are TRBV19 and TRBJ2-3; 8 bases match TRBD2. The CDR3 contains 13 residues. The V gene's germline CDR1 is LNHDA and CDR2 SQIVND (reference sequence). Losses at the gene ends were 5 bases for V and 6 bases for J; bases not matched to a gene: 4.

The CDR3 nucleotides are TGCGCCAGCAGCTTGGATCCAGGGCGGTACAATGAGCAGTTCTTC. Its protein product is CASSLDPGRYNEQFF. The rearrangement links TRBV5-1 to TRBJ2-1; a weak D match, TRBD1 (5 bases). Germline assignment: CDR1 SGHRS and CDR2 YFSETQ. This CDR3 comprises 15 residues. Trimming shortened V by 0 bases and J by 4 bases, and 11 bases separated the two germline ends. Full variable domain (outside the CDR3, taken from reference TRBV5-1 and TRBJ2-1): KAGVTQTPRYLIKTRGQQVTLSCSPISGHRSVSWYQQTPGQGLQFLFEYFSETQRNKGNFPGRFSGRQFSNSRSEMNVSTLELGDSALYLCASSLDPGRYNEQFFGPGTRLTVL.

This clone was detected only once. The chain recombines TRBV2 with TRBJ2-2; D is possibly TRBD1 (5 bases). Germline loops: CDR1 SNHLY, CDR2 FYNNEI. Trimming shortened V by 6 bases and J by 4 bases, and 12 bases separated the two germline ends. CDR3 length: 14 amino acids. The CDR3 DNA reads TGTGCCAGCAGCATCAGGGTTAGCACCGGGGAGCTGTTTTTT. It is translated as CASSIRVSTGELFF.

The chain uses TRBV28 and TRBJ2-7, with a tentative D call TRBD2 (5 bases). CDR3 length: 14 residues. Trimming took off 6 bases at V and 4 bases at J, with 16 bases between the two ends. Per the germline V gene, CDR1 is MDHEN and CDR2 is SYDVKM. The chain's CDR3 is CASRTDGVGYEQYF. CDR3 nucleotide sequence: TGTGCCAGCAGGACGGACGGGGTCGGGTACGAGCAGTACTTC.

The rearrangement links TRBV29-1 to TRBJ1-1; 8 bases are a match to TRBD1. The CDR3 is made up of 12 amino acids. Per the germline V gene, CDR1 is SQVTM and CDR2 is ANQGSEA. The V and J ends lost 5 bases and 5 bases, in that order; junction bases with no gene match: 4. CDR3 region: CSVRTGGTEAFF. The CDR3 coding sequence is TGCAGCGTTCGCACAGGGGGGACTGAAGCTTTCTTT. Complete variable domain (other parts from reference TRBV29-1 and TRBJ1-1): SAVISQKPSRDICQRGTSLTIQCQVDSQVTMMFWYRQQPGQSLTLIATANQGSEATYESGFVIDKFPISRPNLTFSTLTVSNMSPEDSSIYLCSVRTGGTEAFFGQGTRLTVV.

This chain links TRBV19 with TRBJ1-2; 8 bases are shared with TRBD1. The CDR3 is 17 residues long. The ends lost 7 bases at V and 0 bases at J; junction bases unmatched: 13. Germline CDR1 reads LNHDA; CDR2 reads SQIVND (reference sequence). The CDR3 DNA is TGTGCCAGTACCAAATGGGGACAGGCCCTCGCTAACTATGGCTACACCTTC. It encodes CASTKWGQALANYGYTF.

CDR3 sequence (DNA): TGTGCCAGCAGCCTTAGGACTAGCGGTTACAATGAGCAGTTCTTC. Translation: CASSLRTSGYNEQFF. This chain joins TRBV11-2 and TRBJ2-1; the match to TRBD2 covers 10 bases. The J segment lost 4 bases and the V segment lost 5 bases, leaving 5 bases of the junction unmatched. The V gene's germline CDR1 is SGHAT and CDR2 FQNNGV. CDR3 size: 15 residues. Based on the CDR3 plus reference TRBV11-2 and TRBJ2-1, the full variable domain is EAGVAQSPRYKIIEKRQSVAFWCNPISGHATLYWYQQILGQGPKLLIQFQNNGVVDDSQLPKDRFSAERLKGVDSTLKIQPAKLEDSAVYLCASSLRTSGYNEQFFGPGTRLTVL.

The chain employs TRBV5-1 and TRBJ2-2, with D possibly being TRBD1 (7 bases). The CDR3 spans 16 residues. The germline gives CDR1 SGHRS, CDR2 YFSETQ. V dropped 3 bases and J dropped 3 bases, with 15 bases sitting between them. This CDR3 reads CASSSEGAWDTGELFF. CDR3 nucleotide sequence: TGCGCCAGCAGCTCGGAGGGGGCTTGGGACACCGGGGAGCTGTTTTTT.

The genes are TRBV6-1 and TRBJ1-2; the D is unclear. V shed 6 bases and J shed 8 bases, with 13 bases lying between them. Germline CDR1 and CDR2: MNHNS and SASEGT. This CDR3 contains 12 residues. The CDR3 sequence is CASRPPFYGYTF. The DNA for the CDR3 is TGTGCCAGCAGGCCACCATTCTACGGCTACACCTTC.

CDR3 bases: TGTGCCAGCAGTGAGCGACAGGGATTGGGTGAAAAACTGTTTTTT. This encodes CASSERQGLGEKLFF. V gene TRBV6-1 combines with J gene TRBJ1-4, with TRBD1 identical over 7 bases. The CDR3 runs 15 residues. J lost 7 bases, V lost 3 bases, and 8 bases had no gene match. Germline V gene lookup returns CDR1 MNHNS and CDR2 SASEGT.

This chain uses TRBV5-1 with TRBJ1-1, with D perhaps TRBD1 (5 bases). Germline V gene data show CDR1 as SGHRS and CDR2 as YFSETQ. Trimming left V 4 bases short and J 6 bases short, with 16 bases between. CDR3 length: 14 residues. Here the CDR3 DNA reads TGCGCCAGCAGCGTTCCAGGGCTTGGGTCTGAAGCTTTCTTT. This codes for CASSVPGLGSEAFF.

This chain uses TRBV7-6 with TRBJ2-7, with D maybe TRBD2 (6 bases). This CDR3 region has 14 residues. Looked up from germline, CDR1 is SGHVS and CDR2 is FNYEAQ. V gave up 1 base and J gave up 3 bases, with 10 bases separating them. This CDR3 reads CASSLEGLSYEQYF. The CDR3 DNA is TGTGCCAGCAGCTTAGAGGGACTTAGCTACGAGCAGTACTTC.

This chain uses TRBV6-5 with TRBJ2-5; a weak D match, TRBD2 (5 bases). The CDR3 sequence is 14 residues long. The V end was cut by 5 bases, the J end by 2 bases, with 12 bases between. Germline-derived CDR1 and CDR2 are MNHEY and SVGAGI. DNA for the CDR3: TGTGCCAGCAGTGAAAGGACTCCACAAGAGACCCAGTACTTC. It translates to CASSERTPQETQYF.

This clone was recorded once. V is TRBV30 and J is TRBJ2-1; TRBD1 matches 7 bases. Trimming cost V 2 bases and J 8 bases; bases outside gene matches: 21. The germline CDR1 and CDR2 sequences are GTSNPN and SVGIG (reference sequence). The CDR3 extends over 18 amino acids. CDR3 in amino acids: CAWSITYPPGQSRYEQFF. The CDR3 DNA sequence: TGTGCCTGGAGTATAACATACCCACCGGGACAGTCAAGGTATGAGCAGTTCTTC.

J is TRBJ2-1 and V is TRBV4-1; possibly TRBD1 for D (6 bases). V shed 3 bases and J shed 1 base, with 10 bases lying between them. The CDR3 runs to 15 residues. Germline CDR1 is MGHRA and CDR2 is YSYEKL. In DNA form, the CDR3 reads TGCGCCAGCAGCCAGGTAGGGACATCCTACAATGAGCAGTTCTTC. It is translated as CASSQVGTSYNEQFF.

CDR3 sequence reads: CASGGQGDTEAFF. The CDR3 nucleotides read TGTGCCAGCGGTGGACAGGGAGACACTGAAGCTTTCTTT. The rearrangement links TRBV7-9 to TRBJ1-1, with 8 bases lining up with TRBD1. J lost 3 bases, V lost 8 bases, and 5 bases had no gene match. Germline V gives CDR1 SEHNR, CDR2 FQNEAQ (reference sequence). The CDR3 has 13 amino acids.

The chain links TRBV25-1 to TRBJ2-1, with 9 bases aligning to TRBD2. Germline V gives CDR1 MGHDK, CDR2 SYGVNS. V lost 8 bases, J lost 9 bases, and 20 bases stayed unmatched. The length of the CDR3 is 17 residues. The CDR3 DNA is TGTGCCAGCTCCGGGACGATAGATAGCGGGAGTCTCGGTGAGCAGTTCTTC. It encodes CASSGTIDSGSLGEQFF.

This chain links TRBV2 with TRBJ2-7; possible D gene TRBD2, 5 bases. The V gene lost 3 bases and the J gene lost 2 bases, with 11 bases spanning the gap. The CDR3 sequence is 14 residues long. Germline V CDR1 and CDR2: SNHLY, FYNNEI. The CDR3 DNA reads TGTGCCAGCAGTGATCCGGGATCGGCCTACGAGCAGTACTTC. Its protein product is CASSDPGSAYEQYF.

CDR3 sequence: CASSPLGDSIPNEQFF. The CDR3 DNA reads TGTGCCAGCTCCCCTCTTGGGGACTCGATCCCCAATGAGCAGTTCTTC. This chain joins TRBV18 and TRBJ2-1; tentatively, D is TRBD2 (6 bases). Per the germline V gene, CDR1 is KGHSH and CDR2 is LQKENI. CDR3 length equals 16 residues. V lost 6 bases to trimming and J lost 6 bases, with 21 bases between them. Full variable domain (rest looked up from reference TRBV18 and TRBJ2-1): NAGVMQNPRHLVRRRGQEARLRCSPMKGHSHVYWYRQLPEEGLKFMVYLQKENIIDESGMPKERFSAEFPKEGPSILRIQQVVRGDSAAYFCASSPLGDSIPNEQFFGPGTRLTVL.

CDR3 DNA: TGTGCCAGCAGCGAGGGGGGGGCTTCGTACGAGCAGTACTTC. It codes for CASSEGGASYEQYF. The J gene is TRBJ2-7, the V gene TRBV9, with D perhaps matching TRBD2 (7 bases). The CDR3 has 14 residues. V lost 3 bases, J lost 4 bases, and 14 bases lay in between. Germline-derived CDR1 and CDR2 are SGDLS and YYNGEE.